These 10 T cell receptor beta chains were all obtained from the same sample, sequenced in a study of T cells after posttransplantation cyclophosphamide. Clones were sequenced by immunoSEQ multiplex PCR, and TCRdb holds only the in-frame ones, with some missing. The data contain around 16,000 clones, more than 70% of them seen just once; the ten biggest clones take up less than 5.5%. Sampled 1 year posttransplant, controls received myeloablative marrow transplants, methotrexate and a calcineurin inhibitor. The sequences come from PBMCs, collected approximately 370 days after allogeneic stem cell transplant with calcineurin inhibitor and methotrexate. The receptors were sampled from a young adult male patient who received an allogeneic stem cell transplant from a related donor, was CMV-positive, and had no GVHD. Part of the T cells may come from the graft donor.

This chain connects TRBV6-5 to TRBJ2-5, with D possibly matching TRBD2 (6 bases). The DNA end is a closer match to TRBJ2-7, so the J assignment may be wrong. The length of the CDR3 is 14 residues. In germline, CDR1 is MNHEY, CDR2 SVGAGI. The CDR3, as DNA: TGTGCCAGCAGGAGGGACGGGAGCTCCTACGAGCAGTACTTC. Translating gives CASRRDGSSYEQYF.

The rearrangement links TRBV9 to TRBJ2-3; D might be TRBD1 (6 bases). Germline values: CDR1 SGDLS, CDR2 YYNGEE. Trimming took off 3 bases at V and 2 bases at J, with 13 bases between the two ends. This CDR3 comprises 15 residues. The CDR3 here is CASSAGHLNTDTQYF. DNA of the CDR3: TGTGCCAGCAGCGCGGGACACCTTAACACAGATACGCAGTATTTT.

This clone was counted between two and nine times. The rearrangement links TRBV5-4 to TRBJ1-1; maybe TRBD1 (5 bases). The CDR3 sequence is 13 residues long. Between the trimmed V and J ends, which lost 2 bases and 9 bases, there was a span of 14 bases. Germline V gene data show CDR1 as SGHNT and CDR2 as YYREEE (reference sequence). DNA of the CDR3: TGTGCCAGCAGCTTTGCGGGGGTGGTCCAAGCTTTCTTT. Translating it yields CASSFAGVVQAFF.

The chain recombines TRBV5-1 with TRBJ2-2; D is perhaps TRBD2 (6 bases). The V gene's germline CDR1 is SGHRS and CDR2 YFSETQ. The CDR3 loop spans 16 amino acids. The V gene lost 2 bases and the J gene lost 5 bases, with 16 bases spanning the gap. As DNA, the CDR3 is TGCGCCAGCAGCTTAATCGGAGGGTTGAGGACCGGGGAGCTGTTTTTT. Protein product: CASSLIGGLRTGELFF.

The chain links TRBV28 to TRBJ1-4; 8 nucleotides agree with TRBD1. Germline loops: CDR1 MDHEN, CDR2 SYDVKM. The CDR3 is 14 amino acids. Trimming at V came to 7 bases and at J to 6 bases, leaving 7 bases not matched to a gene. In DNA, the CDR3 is TGTGCCAGCATGACAGGGGCAGTTGATGAAAAACTGTTTTTT. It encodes CASMTGAVDEKLFF.

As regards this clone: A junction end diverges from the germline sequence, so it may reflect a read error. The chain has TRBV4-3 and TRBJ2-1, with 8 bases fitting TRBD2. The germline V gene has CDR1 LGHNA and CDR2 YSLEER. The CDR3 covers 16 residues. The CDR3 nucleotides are TGCGCCAGCAGCCAATCGACGGCTAGCGGGTACAGTGAGCAGTTCTTC. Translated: CASSQSTASGYSEQFF.

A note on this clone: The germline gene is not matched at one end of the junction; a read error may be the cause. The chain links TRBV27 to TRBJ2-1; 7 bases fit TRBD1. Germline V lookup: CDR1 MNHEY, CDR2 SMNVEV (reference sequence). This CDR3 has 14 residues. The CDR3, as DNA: TGTGCCAGCAGTTTATCGGGACAGAGGAACCAAATCCTCTTC. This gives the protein CASSLSGQRNQILF.

The CDR3 region is CASGLVHWTGPFYSNQPQHF. For the CDR3, the DNA is TGTGCTAGTGGTTTGGTACATTGGACAGGCCCATTCTATAGCAATCAGCCCCAGCATTTT. V is TRBV12-5 and J is TRBJ1-5, with 7 bases aligning to TRBD1. CDR1 LGHNT and CDR2 FRNRAP come from the germline V gene. The length of the CDR3 is 20 residues. V lost 0 bases, J lost 0 bases, and 14 bases stayed unmatched. The full variable domain, rest sourced from reference TRBV12-5 and TRBJ1-5, is DARVTQTPRHKVTEMGQEVTMRCQPILGHNTVFWYRQTMMQGLELLAYFRNRAPLDDSGMPKDRFSAEMPDATLATLKIQPSEPRDSAVYFCASGLVHWTGPFYSNQPQHFGDGTRLSIL.

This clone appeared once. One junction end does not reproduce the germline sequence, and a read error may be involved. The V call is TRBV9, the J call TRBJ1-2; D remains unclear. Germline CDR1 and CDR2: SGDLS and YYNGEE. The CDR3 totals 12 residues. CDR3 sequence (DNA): TGTGCCAGCAGCGTAGGGAACTACGGCTACACCTTC. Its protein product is CASSVGNYGYTF.

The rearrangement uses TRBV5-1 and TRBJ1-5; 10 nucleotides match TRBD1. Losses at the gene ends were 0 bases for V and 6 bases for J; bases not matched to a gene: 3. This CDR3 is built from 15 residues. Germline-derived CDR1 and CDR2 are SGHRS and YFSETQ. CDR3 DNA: TGCGCCAGCAGCTTGGGACAGGGGGCTGCTCAGCCCCAGCATTTT. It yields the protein CASSLGQGAAQPQHF.